This T cell receptor beta chain comes out of a study of T cell responses to AZD1222 COVID-19 vaccine. CDR1 and CDR2 (germline): SEHNR, FQNEAQ (reference sequence). This CDR3 comprises 15 residues. V lost 6 bases to trimming and J lost 10 bases; unmatched junction nucleotides: 12. A remark on this clone: Its antigen remains unidentified.

Findings and caveats of the study: None of the repertoires were sampled until the peak T cell response had passed. Donor demographics were predominantly white British with a female majority; clonal diversity may be underestimated. Only 5 or 6 people who got AZD1222 tested seropositive at baseline.

Libraries were prepared by immunoSEQ multiplex PCR; TCRdb keeps only in-frame clonotypes and omits some of them. The data contain about 120,000 clones, around nine tenths of them singletons. The sequence was collected from an adult who received the MenACWY meningococcal vaccine as a control. Sequenced material: peripheral blood, taken 28 days after the second dose of the MenACWY control vaccine. This chain links TRBV7-9 with TRBJ1-6; 7 bases agree with TRBD1. CDR3 sequence (DNA): TGTGCCAGCAGGGAGACAGGGAGTAATGGCTCACCCCTCCACTTT. The encoded protein is CASRETGSNGSPLHF.